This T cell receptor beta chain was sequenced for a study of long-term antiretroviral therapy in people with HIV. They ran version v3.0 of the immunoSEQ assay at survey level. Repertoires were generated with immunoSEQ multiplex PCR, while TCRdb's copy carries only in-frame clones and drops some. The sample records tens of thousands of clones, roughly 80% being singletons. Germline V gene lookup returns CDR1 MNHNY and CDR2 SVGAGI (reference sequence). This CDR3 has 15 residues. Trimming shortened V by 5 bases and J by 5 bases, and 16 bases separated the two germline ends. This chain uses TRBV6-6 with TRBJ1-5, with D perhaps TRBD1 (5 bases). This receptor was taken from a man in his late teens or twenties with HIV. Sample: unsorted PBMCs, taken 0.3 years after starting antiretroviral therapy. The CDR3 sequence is CASSHGAGKDQPQHF. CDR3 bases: TGTGCCAGCAGTCACGGGGCAGGGAAAGATCAGCCCCAGCATTTT.